This T cell receptor beta chain stems from a study of blood T cell repertoires in COVID-19. Study in general: Spain, Italy and the United States supplied samples that represented acute and convalescent COVID-19. T cells, B-cell-depleted T cells, or PBMCs supplied cDNA or gDNA.

Source study methods: How many nucleated cells were present was estimated from reference gene primer amplification. The method was immunoSEQ multiplex PCR; TCRdb's version includes in-frame clones alone and lacks a portion of them. V, J and clone size are those of that table, while D and trimming were read from the DNA. The repertoire consists of tens of thousands of clones, with approximately 90% occurring once and the leading ten covering under 9.5%. V gave up 5 bases and J gave up 4 bases, with 12 bases separating them. Germline V gene sequence: CDR1 LNHDA, CDR2 SQIVND (reference sequence). This CDR3 has 14 amino acids.

The source of this sequence is a human donor with active COVID-19. The donor label of this sample is uncertain. The chain joins TRBV19 to TRBJ2-1, with D perhaps TRBD1 (5 bases). The sequencing input was peripheral blood. The chain's CDR3 is CASSPRQPYNEQFF. The CDR3 DNA reads as TGTGCCAGTAGTCCACGACAGCCTTACAATGAGCAGTTCTTC.